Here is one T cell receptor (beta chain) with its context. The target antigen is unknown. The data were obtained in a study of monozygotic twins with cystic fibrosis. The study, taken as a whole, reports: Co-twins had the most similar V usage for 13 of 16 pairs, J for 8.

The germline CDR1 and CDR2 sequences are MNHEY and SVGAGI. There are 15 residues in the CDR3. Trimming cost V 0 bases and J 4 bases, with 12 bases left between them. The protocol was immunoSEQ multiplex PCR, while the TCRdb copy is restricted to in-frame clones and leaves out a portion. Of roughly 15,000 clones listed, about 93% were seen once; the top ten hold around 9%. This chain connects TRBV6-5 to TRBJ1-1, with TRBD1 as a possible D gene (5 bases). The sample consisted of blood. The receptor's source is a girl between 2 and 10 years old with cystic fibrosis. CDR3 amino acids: CASSYSQGLGTEAFF. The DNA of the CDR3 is TGTGCCAGCAGTTACTCTCAGGGTCTAGGCACTGAAGCTTTCTTT.